This T cell receptor beta chain stems from a study of CD8+ T cells in alopecia areata. The study's findings and limits: Whereas mice showed it more clearly, TCR sharing across patients was murkier, possibly because of HLA.

Following RNA extraction, reverse transcription yielded cDNA that acted as the sequencing template. Repertoires were generated with immunoSEQ multiplex PCR, while TCRdb's copy carries only in-frame clones and drops some. Among fewer than 70,000 clones listed, about 44% were seen once. Germline V lookup: CDR1 GTSNPN, CDR2 SVGIG (reference sequence). Deletions cut 5 bases from V and 0 bases from J, with 8 bases between. This CDR3 is built from 12 residues. Regarding this clone: What it binds is not known. The sample contains more than one DNA sequence encoding this CDR3.

The clonotype originates from a human donor with alopecia areata. The J gene is TRBJ2-7, the V gene TRBV30; maybe TRBD1 (5 bases). Sequencing was done on a sample of NKG2D-low CD8+ T cells sorted from blood. Written as DNA, the CDR3 is TGTGCCTGGGGAGACAGCTCCTACGAGCAGTACTTC. Encoded protein: CAWGDSSYEQYF.